This T cell receptor beta chain was obtained from a study of T-cell reconstitution after alpha-beta-depleted transplantation in children. Preparation of the TCRbeta library involved a method that used unique molecular identifiers. TCRdb used MiXCR to reprocess the PCR reads, holding one entry per CDR3 protein. The sample gives some 830,000 distinct CDR3 sequences, under 20% of which show up once; around 4.5% is in the top ten. The germline V gene encodes CDR1 SNHLY and CDR2 FYNNEI. With 6 bases removed from V and 10 bases from J, the gap between germline ends came to 16 bases. The CDR3 extends over 13 amino acids.

This sequence originates from a male patient younger than 18 who had a stem cell transplant for acute lymphoblastic leukemia, so the T cells may come from the graft donor. The sample consisted of PBMCs, mostly from graft donor cells, taken 360 days after TCRalphabeta/CD19-depleted stem cell transplant. This sequence joins TRBV2 and TRBJ2-1; D is unresolved. The CDR3 DNA sequence: TGTGCCAGCAGACCCAACCCAGCCCAGGAGCAGTTCTTC. The encoded protein is CASRPNPAQEQFF.